Listed below are T cell receptor beta chains from one sample, sequenced in a study of T cell changes during pregnancy in multiple sclerosis. Sequenced by immunoSEQ multiplex PCR; TCRdb stores in-frame clones only, minus some. The sample contains 100,000 or so clones, 94% of which appear only once. The sample here was peripheral blood, taken after pregnancy. Receptors originate from a female donor in good health, enrolled as a control in a pregnancy study. The CDR3 runs from the conserved cysteine through the conserved F or W. Fields, in order: clone size, D gene, V gene, J gene, CDR3 DNA, CDR3 protein. A D gene is named only where the DNA matches it firmly. Clone size appears in some rows only: once, few, many, or a class for an expanded clone.

.	.	TRBV28	TRBJ2-2	TGTGCCAGCAGTTTCGCCGGGTTCGCGAACACCGGGGAGCTGTTTTTT	CASSFAGFANTGELFF
.	.	TRBV25-1	TRBJ1-4	TGTGCCAGCAGTGCTCGGCCATCACTAGTACCTTACTATGAAAAACTGTTTTTT	CASSARPSLVPYYEKLFF
.	TRBD1	TRBV28	TRBJ2-7	TGTGCCAGCAGAAGATGGGGCTCGGACAGGGGAAGCTCCTACGAGCAGTACTTC	CASRRWGSDRGSSYEQYF
.	.	TRBV29-1	TRBJ2-7	TGCAGCGTTGAACGGGTAGCGTATACACCCACCTACGAGCAGTACTTC	CSVERVAYTPTYEQYF
.	.	TRBV2	TRBJ2-7	TGTGCCAGCAGGATCCGGGACACCTCGGGGGAGCAGTACTTC	CASRIRDTSGEQYF
once	.	TRBV28	TRBJ1-5	TGTGCCAGCAGCACCCCCGGACAGATTAATCAGCCCCAGCATTTT	CASSTPGQINQPQHF
.	TRBD2	TRBV6-5	TRBJ2-1	TGTGCCAGCAGACTGCGACTAGCGGGAGTCAATGAGCAGTTCTTC	CASRLRLAGVNEQFF
.	TRBD2	TRBV7-8	TRBJ2-3	TGTGCCAGCAGCCCATTCCCCGGACTAGCGATGGCAGATACGCAGTATTTT	CASSPFPGLAMADTQYF
.	.	TRBV20-1	TRBJ2-5	TGCAGTGCGTGGAGGGAGACCCAGTACTTC	CSAWRETQYF
.	.	TRBV20-1	TRBJ2-7	TGCAGTGCTAGTGACACCTACGAGCAGTACTTC	CSASDTYEQYF
.	.	TRBV5-5	TRBJ2-7	TGTGCCAGCAGCTTGGACGGGAGTTGGGGAGAGCAGTACTTC	CASSLDGSWGEQYF
.	.	TRBV27	TRBJ1-5	TGTGCCAGCAGTTTCGACAGTCATCAGCCCCAGCATTTT	CASSFDSHQPQHF
.	TRBD2	TRBV5-1	TRBJ2-4	TGCGCCAGCAGCCCCCGAGGGACTAGCGGGATACCCGAGTACATTCAGTACTTC	CASSPRGTSGIPEYIQYF
.	.	TRBV7-2	TRBJ1-2	TGTGCCAGCAGCCTCCAGGGTTATGGCTACACCTTC	CASSLQGYGYTF
.	.	TRBV30	TRBJ2-3	TGTGCCTGGAGTGTAGGGGGAGTGGATACGCAGTATTTT	CAWSVGGVDTQYF
.	.	TRBV18	TRBJ1-1	TGTGCCAGCTCACCGGCGGAGAACACTGAAGCTTTCTTT	CASSPAENTEAFF
.	.	TRBV18	TRBJ1-4	TGTGCCAGCTCTCGGGGGACGGATGAAAAACTGTTTTTT	CASSRGTDEKLFF
.	.	TRBV27	TRBJ2-7	TGTGCCAGCAGACCATTCAGGGGAACCTCCTACGAGCAGTACTTC	CASRPFRGTSYEQYF
.	TRBD2	TRBV7-9	TRBJ2-1	TGTGCCAGCAGCTTTGGCCTAGCGGCTGAGCAGTTCTTC	CASSFGLAAEQFF
.	TRBD2	TRBV30	TRBJ2-7	TGTGCCTGGAGTGTGGGGACTAGCGGACGCAACTACGAGCAGTACTTC	CAWSVGTSGRNYEQYF
.	TRBD2	TRBV4-2	TRBJ2-3	TGTGCCAGCAGCCAAGCAGGGCTAGCGGGACTTGGGACAGATACGCAGTATTTT	CASSQAGLAGLGTDTQYF
.	.	TRBV27	TRBJ1-2	TGTGCCAGCAGATCCGAAACAGGGTCCTATGGCTACACCTTC	CASRSETGSYGYTF
.	TRBD1	TRBV5-6	TRBJ2-1	TGTGCCAGCAGCTTTACAGGGGTGCGGACTCAACCCCTGTGGGGTGAGCAGTTCTTC	CASSFTGVRTQPLWGEQFF
.	TRBD2	TRBV19	TRBJ2-7	TGTGCCAGTAGTTTTGTAGCGGGAGAGCTGAACGAGCAGTACTTC	CASSFVAGELNEQYF
.	TRBD2	TRBV27	TRBJ2-7	TGTGCCAGCAGCCCTCGGTTAGGGACTAGCTCCTACGAGCAGTACTTC	CASSPRLGTSSYEQYF
once	.	TRBV2	TRBJ2-6	TGTGCCAGCACTCAGAACTCTGGGGCCAACGTCCTGACTTTC	CASTQNSGANVLTF
.	.	TRBV28	TRBJ2-7	TGTGCCAGCAGGATACAGGGATACTACGAGCAGTACTTC	CASRIQGYYEQYF
.	.	TRBV28	TRBJ2-7	TGTGCCATCTGTACCTTGGGTCGGGGCTACGAGCAGTACTTC	CAICTLGRGYEQYF
.	TRBD1	TRBV18	TRBJ2-7	TGTGCCAGCTCGGAAGGACAGGGATTGTCCTACGAGCAGTACTTC	CASSEGQGLSYEQYF
.	.	TRBV6-6	TRBJ2-7	TGTGCCAGCAGTTATAGGGGCCCCAGTATCCAGCAGTACTTC	CASSYRGPSIQQYF
.	TRBD2	TRBV10-3	TRBJ2-7	TGTGCCATCAGTGAGGGAGCGGGATTTTCCTACGAGCAGTACTTC	CAISEGAGFSYEQYF
once	TRBD1	TRBV27	TRBJ1-6	TGTGCCAGCAGTCCCCGGACAGGGAGCAATTCACCCCTCCACTTT	CASSPRTGSNSPLHF